This T cell receptor beta chain derives from a study of blood T cell repertoires in COVID-19. Method: immunoSEQ multiplex PCR; TCRdb's copy keeps in-frame clones and lacks some. The sample has under 300,000 clones, around 84% seen once. The CDR3 is 15 amino acids. V shed 10 bases and J 4 bases; nucleotides not matched to a gene: 14. CDR1 is MDHEN, CDR2 SYDVKM, per germline. The source material was PBMCs or T cells enriched from blood (not recorded which). The TCR originated in a woman in her forties or fifties who had been exposed to COVID-19. The chain joins TRBV28 to TRBJ1-1, with 8 bases that match TRBD1. The CDR3 DNA is TGTGCCACCCTGCGGGCTATCGACAGGGGCACTGAAGCTTTCTTT. This translates into CATLRAIDRGTEAFF.